This T cell receptor beta chain originates from a study of shared clonotypes between healthy human individuals. Looked up from germline, CDR1 is SGHTA and CDR2 is FQGTGA. V trimming: 5 bases; J trimming: 4 bases; junction bases outside the gene matches: 2. The CDR3 sequence is 14 residues long. Study-wide results and limits: Represented diversity (both genetic and exposure-history) was limited by the small number of donors.

Clones were read by immunoSEQ multiplex PCR, and TCRdb kept only the in-frame ones, dropping some. This table holds over a million clones, around three quarters found once. There are a few counts of this clone. Its antigen remains unidentified. The rearrangement joins TRBV7-3 to TRBJ2-5; 12 bases are shared with TRBD2. The TCR originated in a man younger than 35 in good health. Some clones in this sample may be carry-over from other donors' samples. The specimen was memory CD4+ T cells from PBMCs. Subset given: CD45RA-negative fraction. The CDR3 loop reads CASSLAGGPETQYF. Here the CDR3 DNA reads TGTGCCAGCAGCCTAGCGGGAGGGCCAGAGACCCAGTACTTC.